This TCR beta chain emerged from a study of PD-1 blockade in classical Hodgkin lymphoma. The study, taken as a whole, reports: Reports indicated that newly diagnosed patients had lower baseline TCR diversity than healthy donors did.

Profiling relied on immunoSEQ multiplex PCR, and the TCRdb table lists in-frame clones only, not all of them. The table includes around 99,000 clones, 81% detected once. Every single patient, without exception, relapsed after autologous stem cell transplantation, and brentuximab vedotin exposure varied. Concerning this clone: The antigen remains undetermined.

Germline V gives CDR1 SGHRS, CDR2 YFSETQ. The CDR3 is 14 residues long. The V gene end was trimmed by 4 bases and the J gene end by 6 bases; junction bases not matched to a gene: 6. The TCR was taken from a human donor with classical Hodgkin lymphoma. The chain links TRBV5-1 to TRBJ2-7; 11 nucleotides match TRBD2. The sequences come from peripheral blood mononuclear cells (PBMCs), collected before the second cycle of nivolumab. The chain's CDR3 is CASSTTSGSPEQYF. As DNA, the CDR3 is TGCGCCAGCAGCACCACTAGCGGGAGTCCCGAGCAGTACTTC.